This T cell receptor (beta chain) was observed in a study of patients and donors after allogeneic stem cell transplantation. The CDR3 is 17 amino acids. CDR1 is WSHSY, CDR2 SAAADI, per germline. Trimming left V 6 bases short and J 6 bases short, with 26 bases between. TCRdb processed the RT-PCR reads anew with MiXCR; each CDR3 protein has one entry. The sample carries about 760 distinct CDR3 sequences, approximately 1.5% recorded once. Within the sample, this clonotype is medium-sized. This rearrangement joins TRBV10-2 to TRBJ2-5; D gene ambiguous. The TCR comes from a human donor who was either an allogeneic HSCT recipient or a stem cell or donor lymphocyte infusion donor (not recorded which). It is not recorded whose cells these are; they may come from a transplant donor. Material for sequencing was blood, either unsorted or a sorted T cell fraction (not recorded which). The CDR3 sequence: CASRDPPGNPPVKTQYF. CDR3 bases: TGCGCCAGCAGAGACCCGCCCGGCAACCCCCCAGTAAAGACCCAGTACTTC.